Following are 6 T cell receptor beta chains from one sample sequenced in a study of regulatory T cells in long-lasting Graves disease. According to the study, TCR beta libraries were built with iRepertoire HTBI primers and CDR3-region Arm-PCR. TCRdb re-called the multiplex PCR reads through MiXCR, storing one row per CDR3 protein. The sample includes about 320,000 distinct CDR3 sequences, over 15% of them seen just once. Noted time point: newly diagnosed GD, antithyroid drugs for less than 3 months. Making the TCR library involved RNA that had been extracted from PBMCs. Material: peripheral blood mononuclear cells (PBMCs), obtained at new diagnosis, from a patient treated with antithyroid drugs. The receptors here all came from a female donor with Graves disease.

The chain recombines TRBV13 with TRBJ1-2; D might be TRBD1 (5 bases). V lost 7 bases, J lost 4 bases, and 13 bases lay in between. This CDR3 comprises 13 residues. Germline V gene data show CDR1 as PRHDT and CDR2 as FYEKMQ (reference sequence). In nucleotides, the CDR3 is TGTGCCAGCACCCGCGGGAGGGGCTATGGCTACACCTTC. Translated: CASTRGRGYGYTF.

This clonotype was seen repeatedly, ten times or more. J is TRBJ2-1 and V is TRBV5-1; the match to TRBD2 covers 7 bases. Trimming cost V 3 bases and J 8 bases; bases outside gene matches: 14. Germline V gives CDR1 SGHRS, CDR2 YFSETQ. The CDR3 sequence is 16 residues long. CDR3 DNA: TGCGCCAGCAGCTCGGTTGGGGGAGGGCCGTCGGATGAGCAGTTCTTC. Protein sequence: CASSSVGGGPSDEQFF.

There are many counts of this clonotype. This chain links TRBV11-1 with TRBJ2-7; D unresolved. The CDR3 spans 12 residues. Germline V lookup: CDR1 SGHAT, CDR2 FQDESV (reference sequence). Trimming took 1 base from V and 5 from J, leaving 6 bases between them. In DNA, the CDR3 is TGTGCCAGCAGCTTAGAAGTGGACGAGCAGTACTTC. This encodes CASSLEVDEQYF.

This clonotype was seen more than once but under ten times. The conserved final phenylalanine or tryptophan is absent from the CDR3, which likely points to a read error. This sequence joins TRBV3-1 and TRBJ2-1; TRBD1 agrees at 8 bases. Germline V CDR1 and CDR2: LGHDT, YNNKEL (reference sequence). The ends lost 5 bases at V and 7 bases at J; junction bases unmatched: 10. The CDR3 is 15 amino acids. CDR3: CASSERHRGYNEQFL. In DNA form, the CDR3 reads TGTGCCAGCAGCGAGCGTCACAGGGGGTATAATGAGCAGTTCCTC.

The gene calls are TRBV20-1 and TRBJ1-5; D perhaps matches TRBD1 (5 bases). The germline gives CDR1 DFQATT, CDR2 SNEGSKA (reference sequence). The length of the CDR3 is 13 residues. V was cut by 2 bases and J by 1 base, with 6 bases left in between. CDR3: CSARQGSNQPQHF. DNA for the CDR3: TGCAGTGCTAGACAGGGAAGCAATCAGCCCCAGCATTTT.

A single count supports this clonotype. V usage is TRBV28 and J usage is TRBJ2-2; a possible D gene is TRBD1 (6 bases). Trimming left V 4 bases short and J 2 bases short, with 14 bases between. CDR1 and CDR2 (germline): MDHEN, SYDVKM. The CDR3 spans 16 residues. The CDR3 here is CASSSPGTSNTGELFF. CDR3 in DNA: TGTGCCAGCAGTTCCCCCGGGACATCCAACACCGGGGAGCTGTTTTTT.